This is a list of T cell receptor beta chains from one sample in a study of T cell changes during pregnancy in multiple sclerosis. Measured with immunoSEQ multiplex PCR; TCRdb has only the in-frame clones, and not every one. The data contain around 100,000 clones, 92% of them singletons. Sequenced here: peripheral blood, sampled after pregnancy. The receptors derive from a female donor with multiple sclerosis, enrolled in a pregnancy study. Both conserved end residues are part of each CDR3. D genes are given only for firm matches. Size is omitted from some rows. Given values are once, few, many or a class for expanded clones.

CDR3: CASSYGQGQYEQYF; DNA: TGCGCCAGCAGCTACGGACAGGGACAGTACGAGCAGTACTTC; V: TRBV5-1; J: TRBJ2-7; size: -; length: 14; D: TRBD1
CDR3: CASRSEEGALAFF; DNA: TGCGCCAGCAGATCAGAAGAGGGGGCTCTAGCTTTCTTT; V: TRBV5-1; J: TRBJ1-1; size: -; length: 13; D: TRBD1
CDR3: CASSSSGRGADTQYF; DNA: TGTGCCAGCAGCTCTAGCGGGAGGGGGGCAGATACGCAGTATTTT; V: TRBV27; J: TRBJ2-3; size: -; length: 15; D: TRBD2
CDR3: CASTPGGPNTGELFF; DNA: TGTGCCAGCACTCCGGGGGGCCCGAACACCGGGGAGCTGTTTTTT; V: TRBV13; J: TRBJ2-2; size: once; length: 15; D: -
CDR3: CASSATGGVNYGYTF; DNA: TGTGCCAGTAGTGCGACAGGGGGCGTAAACTATGGCTACACCTTC; V: TRBV19; J: TRBJ1-2; size: -; length: 15; D: TRBD1
CDR3: CASSSTGSPNTEAFF; DNA: TGTGCCAGCAGCTCGACAGGGTCTCCGAACACTGAAGCTTTCTTT; V: TRBV7-2; J: TRBJ1-1; size: -; length: 15; D: TRBD1
CDR3: CASSTTGGHTEAFF; DNA: TGTGCCAGCAGCACGACAGGTGGGCACACTGAAGCTTTCTTT; V: TRBV7-3; J: TRBJ1-1; size: -; length: 14; D: -
CDR3: CASSLSRRNEQFF; DNA: TGTGCCAGCAGCTTATCGCGGCGGAATGAGCAGTTCTTC; V: TRBV7-8; J: TRBJ2-1; size: -; length: 13; D: -
CDR3: CASSVGLADTYEQYF; DNA: TGTGCCAGCAGCGTGGGACTAGCGGACACCTACGAGCAGTACTTC; V: TRBV9; J: TRBJ2-7; size: once; length: 15; D: TRBD2
CDR3: CASSVEGTGGEAFF; DNA: TGTGCCAGCAGCGTAGAGGGGACAGGGGGGGAAGCTTTCTTT; V: TRBV9; J: TRBJ1-1; size: -; length: 14; D: TRBD1
CDR3: CASSQGQASNSPLHF; DNA: TGTGCCAGCAGCCAAGGTCAGGCTTCTAATTCACCCCTCCACTTT; V: TRBV7-3; J: TRBJ1-6; size: -; length: 15; D: -
CDR3: CASSPLAGGTSSYNEQFF; DNA: TGTGCCAGCAGCCCTCTAGCGGGGGGCACAAGCTCCTACAATGAGCAGTTCTTC; V: TRBV11-2; J: TRBJ2-1; size: -; length: 18; D: TRBD2
CDR3: CASRMTGDNQPQHF; DNA: TGTGCCAGCAGGATGACAGGGGACAATCAGCCCCAGCATTTT; V: TRBV28; J: TRBJ1-5; size: -; length: 14; D: TRBD1
CDR3: CASSSMDTLAKNIQYF; DNA: TGTGCCAGCAGTTCTATGGACACCCTAGCCAAAAACATTCAGTACTTC; V: TRBV6-5; J: TRBJ2-4; size: -; length: 16; D: -
CDR3: CASSYGPGQFYGYTF; DNA: TGTGCCAGCAGCTACGGCCCGGGACAGTTCTATGGCTACACCTTC; V: TRBV11-3; J: TRBJ1-2; size: -; length: 15; D: TRBD1
CDR3: CASSRVHRVGIEPQHF; DNA: TGTGCCAGTAGTAGGGTCCACAGGGTAGGGATTGAGCCCCAGCATTTT; V: TRBV19; J: TRBJ1-5; size: -; length: 16; D: -
CDR3: CASSLAGGINEKLFF; DNA: TGCGCCAGCAGCTTGGCCGGGGGGATAAATGAAAAACTGTTTTTT; V: TRBV5-1; J: TRBJ1-4; size: -; length: 15; D: -
CDR3: CASSFVYEQYF; DNA: TGTGCCAGCAGCTTTGTATACGAGCAGTACTTC; V: TRBV7-6; J: TRBJ2-7; size: -; length: 11; D: -
CDR3: CASSPRDTLSYEQYF; DNA: TGTGCCAGCAGCCCCCGGGACACCCTCTCCTACGAGCAGTACTTC; V: TRBV9; J: TRBJ2-7; size: few; length: 15; D: -
CDR3: CASSPNTKNTEAFF; DNA: TGTGCCAGCTCACCAAACACAAAAAACACTGAAGCTTTCTTT; V: TRBV18; J: TRBJ1-1; size: -; length: 14; D: -
CDR3: CASSWSPGGAVRTEAFF; DNA: TGCGCCAGCAGCTGGTCACCAGGCGGGGCGGTAAGGACTGAAGCTTTCTTT; V: TRBV5-1; J: TRBJ1-1; size: -; length: 17; D: -
CDR3: CASSLPGTDLLSGANVLTF; DNA: TGTGCCAGCAGCCTACCCGGGACAGACCTCCTCTCTGGGGCCAACGTCCTGACTTTC; V: TRBV7-8; J: TRBJ2-6; size: -; length: 19; D: TRBD1
CDR3: CASSTTGAGEAFF; DNA: TGTGCCAGTAGTACGACAGGGGCGGGTGAAGCTTTCTTT; V: TRBV19; J: TRBJ1-1; size: once; length: 13; D: TRBD1
CDR3: CASRESGSSYNEQFF; DNA: TGTGCCAGCAGAGAGAGCGGGAGCTCCTACAATGAGCAGTTCTTC; V: TRBV6-6; J: TRBJ2-1; size: -; length: 15; D: TRBD2
CDR3: CASSLVIGGNSPLHF; DNA: TGTGCCAGCAGCTTGGTTATAGGGGGTAATTCACCCCTCCACTTT; V: TRBV5-6; J: TRBJ1-6; size: -; length: 15; D: -
CDR3: CASSMLGSYNEQFF; DNA: TGTGCCAGTAGTATGCTAGGCTCCTACAATGAGCAGTTCTTC; V: TRBV19; J: TRBJ2-1; size: -; length: 14; D: -
CDR3: CASSEAGGRANYEQYF; DNA: TGTGCCAGCAGTGAAGCAGGCGGGAGGGCAAACTACGAGCAGTACTTC; V: TRBV2; J: TRBJ2-7; size: -; length: 16; D: TRBD2
CDR3: CASSLGTGQSGYTF; DNA: TGTGCCAGCAGCTTAGGGACAGGGCAATCTGGCTACACCTTC; V: TRBV7-8; J: TRBJ1-2; size: -; length: 14; D: TRBD1